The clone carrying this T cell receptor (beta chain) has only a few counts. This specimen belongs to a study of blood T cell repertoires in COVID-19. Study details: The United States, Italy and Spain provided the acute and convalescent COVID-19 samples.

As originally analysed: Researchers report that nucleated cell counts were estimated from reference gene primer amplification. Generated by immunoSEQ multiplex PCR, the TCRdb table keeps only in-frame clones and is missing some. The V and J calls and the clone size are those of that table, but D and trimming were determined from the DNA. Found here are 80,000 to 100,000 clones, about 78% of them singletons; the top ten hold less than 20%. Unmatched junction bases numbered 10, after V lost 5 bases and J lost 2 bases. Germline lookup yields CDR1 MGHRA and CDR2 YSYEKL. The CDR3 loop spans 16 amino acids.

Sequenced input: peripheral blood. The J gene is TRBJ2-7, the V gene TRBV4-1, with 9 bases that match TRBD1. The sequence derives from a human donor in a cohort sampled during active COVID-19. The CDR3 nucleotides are TGCGCCAGCAGCTCAAGGGGACAGGGAAGGACCTACGAGCAGTACGTC. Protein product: CASSSRGQGRTYEQYV.